The source of this TCR beta chain is a study of cytotoxic CD8 clonotypes in ibrutinib-treated CLL. TCRdb keeps only in-frame clones here, not all; method: immunoSEQ multiplex PCR. The data contain 65,000 to 95,000 clones, around 84% of them singletons. Notes on the study in general: Clonality climbed at ibrutinib response, then dropped toward baseline at progression.

Remarks on this clone: Its antigen remains unidentified.

The CDR3 runs 15 residues. The germline V and J ends were trimmed by 5 bases and 4 bases, with 17 bases remaining between them. Germline CDR1 is MNHEY and CDR2 is SVGAGI. Sequenced material: PBMCs, taken before ibrutinib treatment. V and J are TRBV6-5 and TRBJ1-1; no definite D call. This receptor was obtained from a human donor with chronic lymphocytic leukemia. The CDR3 DNA sequence: TGTGCCAGCAGTCCTCTCGGGCTTGTGGGCACTGAAGCTTTCTTT. This encodes CASSPLGLVGTEAFF.